This T cell receptor beta chain is from a study of vaccination and CD4 T cells after COVID-19. Across the whole study: The convalescents included six males and four females, and among them two were Hispanic while seven were Caucasian.

Regarding treatment: roughly 11-day PBMC culture with coronavirus spike peptide pools or control peptides (ViraFEST assay). Every positive PCR date fell between March and December 2020, earlier than the US Alpha, Beta and Delta variants. As concerns this clonotype: What it binds is not known.

CD4+ T cells that had been cultured provided DNA sequenced with the Oncomine TCR Beta short-read assay. TCRdb ran MiXCR on the PCR reads and lists one entry per CDR3 protein. The sample has some 14,000 distinct CDR3 sequences; approximately 53% are singletons. Trimming shortened V by 8 bases and J by 0 bases, and 8 bases separated the two germline ends. This CDR3 has 13 residues. Germline-derived CDR1 and CDR2 are LNHDA and SQIVND (reference sequence). The sample here was CD4+ T cells from blood, cultured in vitro, taken before SARS-CoV-2 vaccination. The V call is TRBV19, the J call TRBJ1-3, with D possibly TRBD1 on 5 matching bases. The clonotype originates from a human donor who had recovered from COVID-19. The CDR3 protein is CASSGSSGNTIYF. DNA for the CDR3: TGTGCCAGTTCAGGGAGCTCTGGAAACACCATATATTTT. Based on the CDR3 plus reference TRBV19 and TRBJ1-3, the full variable domain is DGGITQSPKYLFRKEGQNVTLSCEQNLNHDAMYWYRQDPGQGLRLIYYSQIVNDFQKGDIAEGYSVSREKKESFPLTVTSAQKNPTAFYLCASSGSSGNTIYFGEGSWLTVV.